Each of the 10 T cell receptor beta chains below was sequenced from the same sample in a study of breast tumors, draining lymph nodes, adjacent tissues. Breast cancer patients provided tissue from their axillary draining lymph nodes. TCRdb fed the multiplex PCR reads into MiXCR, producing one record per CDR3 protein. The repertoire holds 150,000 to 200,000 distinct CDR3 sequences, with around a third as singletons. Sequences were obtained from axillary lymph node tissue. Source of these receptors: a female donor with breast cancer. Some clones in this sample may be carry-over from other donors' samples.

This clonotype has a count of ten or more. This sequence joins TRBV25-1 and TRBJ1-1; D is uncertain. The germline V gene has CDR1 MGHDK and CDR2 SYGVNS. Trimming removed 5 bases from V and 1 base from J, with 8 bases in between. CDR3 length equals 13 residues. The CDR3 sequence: CASSRSQNTEAFF. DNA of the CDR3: TGTGCCAGCAGTCGATCACAGAACACTGAAGCTTTCTTT.

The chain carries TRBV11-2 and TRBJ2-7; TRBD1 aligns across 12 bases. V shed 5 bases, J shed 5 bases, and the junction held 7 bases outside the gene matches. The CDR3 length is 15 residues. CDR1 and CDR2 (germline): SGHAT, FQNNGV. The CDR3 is CASSAMGQGANEQYF. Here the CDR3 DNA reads TGTGCCAGCAGCGCCATGGGACAGGGGGCGAACGAGCAGTACTTC.

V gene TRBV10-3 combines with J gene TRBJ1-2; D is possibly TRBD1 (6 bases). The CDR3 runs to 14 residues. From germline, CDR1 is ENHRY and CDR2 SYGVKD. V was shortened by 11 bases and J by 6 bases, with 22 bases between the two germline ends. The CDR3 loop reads CAGSYSTAGDGYTF. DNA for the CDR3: TGTGCCGGCAGTTACTCGACAGCAGGGGATGGCTACACCTTC.

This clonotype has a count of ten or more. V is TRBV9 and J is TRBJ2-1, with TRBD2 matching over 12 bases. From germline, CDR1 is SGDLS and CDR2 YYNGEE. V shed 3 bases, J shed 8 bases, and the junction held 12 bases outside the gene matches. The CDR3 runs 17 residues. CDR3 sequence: CASSDPKTSGSRYEQFF. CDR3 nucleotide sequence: TGTGCCAGCAGCGACCCAAAGACTAGCGGGAGTCGGTATGAGCAGTTCTTC.

The DNA of the CDR3 is TGTGCCAGCAGTAACCCCAGGGGCGTGAACACTGAAGCTTTCTTT. Protein sequence: CASSNPRGVNTEAFF. The rearrangement joins TRBV6-5 to TRBJ1-1, with D tentatively TRBD1 (6 bases). This CDR3 has 15 amino acids. V dropped 5 bases and J dropped 0 bases, with 13 bases sitting between them. Per germline, CDR1 MNHEY and CDR2 SVGAGI.

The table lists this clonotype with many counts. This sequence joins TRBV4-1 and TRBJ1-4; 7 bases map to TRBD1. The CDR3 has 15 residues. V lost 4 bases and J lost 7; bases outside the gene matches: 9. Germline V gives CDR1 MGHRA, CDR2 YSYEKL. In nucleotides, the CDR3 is TGCGCCAGCAGCCGGCGGGAGGGGGCCGGTGAAAAACTGTTTTTT. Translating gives CASSRREGAGEKLFF.

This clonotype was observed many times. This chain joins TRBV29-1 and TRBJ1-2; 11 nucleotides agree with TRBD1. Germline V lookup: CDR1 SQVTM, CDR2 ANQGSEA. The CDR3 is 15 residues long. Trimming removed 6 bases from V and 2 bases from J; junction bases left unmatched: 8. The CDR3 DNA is TGCAGCGTGCTATTAAGGACAGGGGGCAACTATGGCTACACCTTC. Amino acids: CSVLLRTGGNYGYTF.

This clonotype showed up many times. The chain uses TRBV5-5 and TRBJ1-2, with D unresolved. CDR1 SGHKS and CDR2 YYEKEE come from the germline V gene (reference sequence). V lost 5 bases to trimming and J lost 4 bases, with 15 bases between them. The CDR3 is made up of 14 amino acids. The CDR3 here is CASRPGVVLYGYTF. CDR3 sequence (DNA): TGTGCCAGCAGACCCGGGGTAGTGCTCTATGGCTACACCTTC.

The CDR3 region is CASSLFGSYEQYF. Written as DNA, the CDR3 is TGTGCCAGCAGTTTATTTGGTAGCTACGAGCAGTACTTC. This rearrangement joins TRBV28 to TRBJ2-7; D is unclear. The CDR3 covers 13 residues. V was pared by 1 base and J by 3 bases, with 7 bases between. Germline V gene data show CDR1 as MDHEN and CDR2 as SYDVKM.

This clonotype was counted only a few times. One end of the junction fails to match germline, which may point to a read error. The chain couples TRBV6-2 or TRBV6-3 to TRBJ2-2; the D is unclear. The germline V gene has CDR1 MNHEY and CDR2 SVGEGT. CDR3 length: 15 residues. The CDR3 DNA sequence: TGTGCCAGCAGTCACTCGATGGTCAACACCGGGGAGCTGTTTTTT. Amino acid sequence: CASSHSMVNTGELFF.